A selection of T cell receptor beta chains follows, all from one sample in a study of blood T cells in healthy people across ages. One entry per CDR3 protein, called by TCRdb with MiXCR from the 5' RACE reads. Of about 970,000 distinct CDR3 sequences listed, roughly 50% are singletons. Sample: blood. The origin of the receptors is a woman aged 55-70 years in good health. Both conserved end residues are part of each CDR3. The order of the fields is CDR3 length, V gene, CDR3 protein.

14,TRBV6-1,CASRQGLSADTQYF
13,TRBV12-3/TRBV12-4,CASSLRGGVGYTF
13,TRBV20-1,CSAGTGLNTEAFF
14,TRBV2,CASSEADRQETQYF
14,TRBV20-1,CSATRTGEVYEQYF
15,TRBV3-1,CASSQEGRLQDTQYF
15,TRBV28,CASSSLAGSNQPQHF
13,TRBV12-3/TRBV12-4,CASRPGTVYGYTF
15,TRBV7-3,CASSLGLGVDSEQFF
14,TRBV29-1,CSVAGTAKPGQEFF
17,TRBV30,CAWSVHGSGALIYGYTF
17,TRBV27,CASSLTSLAAITDTQYF
15,TRBV7-9,CASSLGTSDLEKLFF
15,TRBV7-2,CASSVGGGPADTQYF
17,TRBV11-2,CASSLGGLAGYQETQYF
16,TRBV20-1,CSASFSERTDTDTQYF
14,TRBV5-6,CASSPGPHTDTQYF
19,TRBV7-9,CASSLARTSGRSTGETQYF
15,TRBV15,CATSRMSTGENIQYF
15,TRBV11-2,CASSGGPPEGYGYTF
13,TRBV7-2,CASSLGGTYEQYF
13,TRBV7-3,CASSLTGINEQFF
13,TRBV27,CASSSKQNYEQYF
14,TRBV6-5,CASSSVGDSYEQYF
14,TRBV6-5,CASSYRLADNEQFF
16,TRBV14,CASSQDVRGGTDTQYF
14,TRBV7-9,CASSFGLGGYEQYF
15,TRBV12-3/TRBV12-4,CASSPWDRVDEKLFF
16,TRBV4-1,CASRKIQGLLNEKLFF
12,TRBV29-1,CSVEGQKYEQYF
18,TRBV27,CASSSPTSTSGSRDTQYF
14,TRBV29-1,CSVYGRVSYNEQFF
13,TRBV4-2,CASSQDPGLGWFF
15,TRBV28,CASNPLGQSSYEQYF
17,TRBV7-3,CASSPTALAIVADTQYF
14,TRBV2,CASGQGRLNTEAFF
13,TRBV5-6,CASSYMTGTEQYF
17,TRBV6-6,CASSYAFSGDSNQPQHF
13,TRBV27,CASSPQGAETQYF
15,TRBV4-3,CASSPLTGVYNEQFF
14,TRBV6-5,CATVLGAGGKKAFF
14,TRBV29-1,CSSSWSGSRNEQFF
13,TRBV28,CASTPGAIDTQYF
13,TRBV3-1,CASSQGVESPLHF
15,TRBV27,CASSSDRGGWETQYF
14,TRBV20-1,CSAQDRVNYYEQYF
16,TRBV2,CASSAESVTGKMPLHF
16,TRBV5-1,CASSVPREGTKNIQYF
15,TRBV20-1,CSANHAGAHGAEQYF
14,TRBV28,CASSISHMNTEAFF
13,TRBV20-1,CSAPETIQETQYF
15,TRBV5-1,CASSFYRDRGSEQYF
17,TRBV24-1,CATSDLGLAGGGNEQYF
13,TRBV29-1,CSVRGWNTDTQYF